The 30 T cell receptor beta chains below all came from one sample that was sequenced in a study of Ad26.COV2.S vaccination and SARS-CoV-2 variants. The data were produced by immunoSEQ multiplex PCR, yet TCRdb's version contains in-frame clones alone and is incomplete. Of about 320,000 clones detected, about nine tenths appear once; the ten largest clones hold about 5%. Noted treatment: approximately 18 received Ad26.COV2.S at low or high dose, single or two shots; about 5 received placebo; per-sample allocation not given. Day 63 after the first vaccine or placebo injection was the time point for sampling. The material sequenced was peripheral blood, taken in a trial of Ad26.COV2.S vaccine versus placebo. The receptors were gathered from a person aged 18 to 65 who received the Ad26.COV2.S COVID-19 vaccine or a placebo.

This clone has only a few counts. The chain carries TRBV2 and TRBJ1-2, with 7 bases that match TRBD1. The CDR3 length is 12 residues. The ends lost 8 bases at V and 3 bases at J; junction bases unmatched: 3. Germline-derived CDR1 and CDR2 are SNHLY and FYNNEI. The CDR3 DNA follows: TGTGCCAGCTTAGGGACAGACTATGGCTACACCTTC. Residues: CASLGTDYGYTF.

V usage is TRBV28 and J usage is TRBJ1-2; no firm D call. Trimming cost V 8 bases and J 2 bases, with 6 bases left between them. There are 11 residues in the CDR3. Germline CDR1 and CDR2: MDHEN and SYDVKM. The CDR3 DNA reads as TGTGCCAGCGAACAAAACTATGGCTACACCTTC. Translating gives CASEQNYGYTF.

This clone was found once. The chain has TRBV4-1 and TRBJ1-3; maybe TRBD1 (5 bases). V was shortened by 2 bases and J by 8 bases, with 13 bases between the two germline ends. This CDR3 comprises 14 residues. Germline V CDR1 and CDR2: MGHRA, YSYEKL. CDR3 nucleotides: TGCGCCAGCAGCCAAACCAGGGATGGCTACACCATATATTTT. Its protein product is CASSQTRDGYTIYF.

The V and J genes are TRBV6-5 and TRBJ2-1; the match to TRBD2 covers 8 bases. The junction had 5 bases not matched to a gene; V was cut back by 4 bases and J by 0 bases. CDR1 is MNHEY and CDR2 is SVGAGI in the germline V gene. The CDR3 loop spans 16 amino acids. The CDR3 DNA follows: TGTGCCAGCAGTTTTTTAGCGGGGAGCTCCTACAATGAGCAGTTCTTC. Its protein is CASSFLAGSSYNEQFF.

V is TRBV2 and J is TRBJ2-7, with D unclear. The CDR3 spans 13 residues. The germline gives CDR1 SNHLY, CDR2 FYNNEI. Trimming shortened V by 8 bases and J by 1 base, and 12 bases separated the two germline ends. The CDR3 nucleotides are TGTGCCAGCTGGGCCGATGGATCCTACGAGCAGTACTTC. As protein: CASWADGSYEQYF.

The chain is built from TRBV4-3 and TRBJ1-5; D remains unclear. The CDR3 runs 15 residues. Trimming pared 0 bases from V and 0 bases from J, leaving 6 bases between. Per germline, CDR1 LGHNA and CDR2 YSLEER. CDR3 DNA sequence: TGCGCCAGCAGCCAAGATAGGTTTAGCAATCAGCCCCAGCATTTT. It encodes CASSQDRFSNQPQHF.

The V and J genes are TRBV13 and TRBJ2-1, with D tentatively TRBD2 (6 bases). The germline gives CDR1 PRHDT, CDR2 FYEKMQ (reference sequence). This CDR3 spans 16 amino acids. Trimming shortened V by 5 bases and J by 2 bases, and 16 bases separated the two germline ends. The CDR3 reads CASSDGLRGAYNEQFF. The DNA of the CDR3 is TGTGCCAGCAGCGATGGACTAAGAGGGGCCTACAATGAGCAGTTCTTC.

The chain couples TRBV27 to TRBJ1-2; D remains ambiguous. Looked up from germline, CDR1 is MNHEY and CDR2 is SMNVEV (reference sequence). The CDR3 sequence is 15 residues long. The V gene lost 1 base and the J gene lost 3 bases, with 12 bases spanning the gap. CDR3 DNA: TGTGCCAGCAGTTTATTTACGGGCTCCCACTATGGCTACACCTTC. Translating it yields CASSLFTGSHYGYTF.

The genes are TRBV4-3 and TRBJ2-7, with TRBD1 matching 11 bases. CDR1 is LGHNA and CDR2 is YSLEER in the germline V gene. V was pared by 6 bases and J by 7 bases, with 8 bases of the junction left unmatched. This CDR3 contains 14 residues. The CDR3 spells CASRIGQGAFEQYV. The CDR3 nucleotides read TGCGCCAGCAGAATAGGACAGGGGGCGTTTGAGCAGTACGTC.

This chain connects TRBV6-2 or TRBV6-3 to TRBJ2-1; TRBD2 aligns across 11 bases. The V and J ends lost 6 bases and 0 bases, in that order; junction bases with no gene match: 7. The length of the CDR3 is 17 residues. Germline CDR1 reads MNHEY; CDR2 reads SVGEGT. The CDR3 loop reads CASSPSSGGSSYNEQFF. As DNA, the CDR3 is TGTGCCAGCAGCCCATCTAGCGGGGGGAGCTCCTACAATGAGCAGTTCTTC.

The chain employs TRBV5-1 and TRBJ1-2; 11 positions match TRBD1. CDR1 and CDR2 (germline): SGHRS, YFSETQ. The CDR3 spans 15 residues. After removal of 4 bases from V and 0 bases from J, the junction contained 2 bases not matched to a gene. The CDR3 loop is CASSQGQGANYGYTF. The CDR3 region has the DNA TGCGCCAGCAGCCAGGGACAGGGGGCTAACTATGGCTACACCTTC.

V is TRBV5-1 and J is TRBJ2-3; D could derive from TRBD1 or TRBD2 (5 bases each). V was shortened by 3 bases and J by 4 bases, with 9 bases between the two germline ends. This CDR3 is 13 amino acids long. Germline V gene data show CDR1 as SGHRS and CDR2 as YFSETQ. The CDR3 is CASSSGSPDTQYF. CDR3 DNA: TGCGCCAGCAGCTCAGGGAGCCCAGATACGCAGTATTTT.

In its sample, this clone was seen once. The chain has TRBV5-1 and TRBJ2-7, with TRBD2 matching 8 bases. V shed 2 bases and J 6 bases; nucleotides not matched to a gene: 19. The CDR3 runs 18 residues. The germline V gene encodes CDR1 SGHRS and CDR2 YFSETQ. Here the CDR3 reads CASSFAGTRGGPGGEQYF. The CDR3 DNA reads as TGCGCCAGCAGCTTTGCCGGGACTCGCGGGGGGCCGGGGGGCGAGCAGTACTTC.

The chain is built from TRBV9 and TRBJ2-3; D may be TRBD2 (6 bases). The germline gives CDR1 SGDLS, CDR2 YYNGEE. V shed 3 bases and J shed 1 base, with 12 bases lying between them. This CDR3 region has 15 residues. The DNA of the CDR3 is TGTGCCAGCAGCGGGAGGGGTGGGGGCACAGATACGCAGTATTTT. Amino acids: CASSGRGGGTDTQYF.

This chain joins TRBV30 and TRBJ1-3; possible D gene TRBD1, 5 bases. The CDR3 runs 17 residues. With 3 bases removed from V and 4 bases from J, the gap between germline ends came to 22 bases. The V gene's germline CDR1 is GTSNPN and CDR2 SVGIG (reference sequence). Here the CDR3 DNA reads TGTGCCTGGAGGACCAGGACCCTGGCGAGGGGAGGAAACACCATATATTTT. Residues: CAWRTRTLARGGNTIYF.

The chain combines TRBV29-1 with TRBJ1-2; D is unclear. The CDR3 has 13 residues. Deletions cut 4 bases from V and 6 bases from J, with 15 bases between. In germline, CDR1 is SQVTM, CDR2 ANQGSEA. The CDR3, as DNA: TGCAGCGTTGTTCGGGGAGTTTATGATGGCTACACCTTC. Residues: CSVVRGVYDGYTF.

This clone was detected once. V and J are TRBV27 and TRBJ2-5; 7 nucleotides match TRBD2. CDR1 MNHEY and CDR2 SMNVEV come from the germline V gene (reference sequence). CDR3 length equals 18 residues. V gave up 1 base and J gave up 2 bases; unmatched junction bases: 13. The CDR3 sequence is CASSLFYLGGTKQETQYF. The DNA of the CDR3 is TGTGCCAGCAGTTTATTCTACCTCGGGGGGACCAAACAAGAGACCCAGTACTTC.

This rearrangement joins TRBV11-2 to TRBJ2-3; TRBD2 aligns across 10 bases. The CDR3 has 18 amino acids. The germline gives CDR1 SGHAT, CDR2 FQNNGV. Trimming at V came to 3 bases and at J to 1 base, leaving 10 bases not matched to a gene. CDR3 protein: CASSFRTSGALRTDTQYF. The CDR3 region has the DNA TGTGCCAGCAGCTTCCGCACTAGCGGGGCCCTCCGCACAGATACGCAGTATTTT.

The chain combines TRBV2 with TRBJ1-5; D unclear. CDR1 SNHLY and CDR2 FYNNEI come from the germline V gene. The CDR3 spans 15 residues. Between the trimmed V and J ends, which lost 3 bases and 0 bases, there was a span of 9 bases. The CDR3 loop is CASSDDSTSNQPQHF. The CDR3 DNA reads TGTGCCAGCAGTGATGACTCTACTAGCAATCAGCCCCAGCATTTT.

The chain is built from TRBV10-3 and TRBJ1-2; 11 bases map to TRBD1. The CDR3 is 15 residues long. V shed 0 bases, J shed 7 bases, and the junction held 4 bases outside the gene matches. From germline, CDR1 is ENHRY and CDR2 SYGVKD. The CDR3 nucleotides read TGTGCCATCAGTGAGTCAGGGACAGGGGGGTCTGGCTACACCTTC. Its translation: CAISESGTGGSGYTF.

The V gene is TRBV4-1, the J gene TRBJ1-2; D is unresolved. Germline V CDR1 and CDR2: MGHRA, YSYEKL. This CDR3 contains 16 residues. V shed 4 bases and J shed 0 bases, with 15 bases lying between them. CDR3 DNA sequence: TGCGCCAGCAGCCTGCGCGGAGGGAACCCTAACTATGGCTACACCTTC. Translating it yields CASSLRGGNPNYGYTF.

The CDR3 bases are TGTGCCAGTAGTCTTCGCATTCGGGACTATGGCTACACCTTC. Translated: CASSLRIRDYGYTF. The chain has TRBV19 and TRBJ1-2; D remains ambiguous. The CDR3 sequence is 14 residues long. Germline V gene lookup returns CDR1 LNHDA and CDR2 SQIVND (reference sequence). The V and J ends lost 5 bases and 3 bases respectively, with 13 bases between them.

The chain's CDR3 is CASSQDFATGHNQPQHF. In nucleotides, the CDR3 is TGCGCCAGCAGCCAAGATTTTGCGACAGGGCACAATCAGCCCCAGCATTTT. The chain links TRBV4-1 to TRBJ1-5; 7 bases align to TRBD1. J was trimmed by 3 bases and V by 0 bases; bases with no gene match: 8. CDR1 is MGHRA and CDR2 is YSYEKL in the germline V gene. The CDR3 covers 17 residues.

This clone has a handful of counts. The chain uses TRBV5-1 and TRBJ2-7; 9 bases are a match to TRBD1. The CDR3 loop spans 14 amino acids. V shed 4 bases, J shed 3 bases, and the junction held 5 bases outside the gene matches. The germline gives CDR1 SGHRS, CDR2 YFSETQ. The CDR3 protein is CASSQGTGYYEQYF. The CDR3 nucleotides are TGCGCCAGCAGCCAAGGGACAGGGTACTACGAGCAGTACTTC.

The chain recombines TRBV6-2 or TRBV6-3 with TRBJ2-7, with D possibly matching TRBD2 (6 bases). V was trimmed by 0 bases and J by 4 bases, leaving 16 bases between them. CDR1 and CDR2 from the germline V gene are MNHEY and SVGEGT. The CDR3 is 16 residues long. The CDR3 reads CASSYSRVAEKYEQYV. CDR3 DNA: TGTGCCAGCAGTTACTCGAGGGTAGCGGAGAAATACGAGCAGTACGTC.

The chain couples TRBV28 to TRBJ2-7; no reliable D call. Trimming cost V 2 bases and J 0 bases, with 14 bases left between them. Looked up from germline, CDR1 is MDHEN and CDR2 is SYDVKM. The CDR3 is made up of 16 amino acids. The CDR3 spells CASSLAAPTYSYEQYF. In nucleotides, the CDR3 is TGTGCCAGCAGTTTAGCGGCGCCGACTTACTCCTACGAGCAGTACTTC.

In DNA form, the CDR3 reads TGTGCCAGCAGTACCGGGGGGAATGAGCAGTTCTTC. Translating gives CASSTGGNEQFF. V usage is TRBV6-5 and J usage is TRBJ2-1; 7 bases line up with TRBD2. This CDR3 has 12 residues. V lost 5 bases, J lost 7 bases, and 2 bases stayed unmatched. Per germline, CDR1 MNHEY and CDR2 SVGAGI.

The chain employs TRBV19 and TRBJ1-4; D is perhaps TRBD1 (6 bases). The V gene lost 4 bases and the J gene lost 5 bases, with 11 bases spanning the gap. This CDR3 contains 14 residues. Germline V CDR1 and CDR2: LNHDA, SQIVND (reference sequence). CDR3 nucleotides: TGTGCCAGTAGTACCGGACAGCCAAATGAAAAACTGTTTTTT. The encoded protein is CASSTGQPNEKLFF. Together with reference TRBV19 and TRBJ1-4, the CDR3 gives the full variable domain: DGGITQSPKYLFRKEGQNVTLSCEQNLNHDAMYWYRQDPGQGLRLIYYSQIVNDFQKGDIAEGYSVSREKKESFPLTVTSAQKNPTAFYLCASSTGQPNEKLFFGSGTQLSVL.

The chain links TRBV6-2 or TRBV6-3 to TRBJ2-5; D call uncertain. CDR1 and CDR2 (germline): MNHEY, SVGEGT. The length of the CDR3 is 12 residues. Trimming stripped 5 bases from V and 2 bases from J, with 6 bases between. CDR3 in amino acids: CASSQVQETQYF. In DNA, the CDR3 is TGTGCCAGCAGTCAAGTACAAGAGACCCAGTACTTC.

J is TRBJ1-1 and V is TRBV10-3; TRBD1 matches 11 bases. This CDR3 comprises 12 residues. Per the germline V gene, CDR1 is ENHRY and CDR2 is SYGVKD. The J segment lost 12 bases and the V segment lost 7 bases, leaving 7 bases of the junction unmatched. Here the CDR3 DNA reads TGTGCCATCACTCCGGGACAGGGGGGCCCTTTCTTT. Amino acids: CAITPGQGGPFF.